The clone carrying this T cell receptor beta chain has more than one count but fewer than ten. Its matching antigen is unknown. The data are from a study of T cell repertoires in cytomegalovirus infection. Study-wide context: Selection of CMV epitopes for the study included recently identified HLA-C-restricted and well-studied HLA-B-restricted ones. Public signatures in TCR beta pointed to CMV infection and matching HLA type. Whole-study findings and limits: Ex vivo responses were dominated by HLA-C-restricted CMV-specific TCR beta clonotypes. The study identified carriers of CMV plus the relevant HLA from cumulative public TCR beta family frequency.

TCRdb ran MiXCR on the reads and lists one entry per CDR3 protein. Of some 350,000 distinct CDR3 sequences listed, roughly 34% were seen once; the top ten hold about 13%. The CDR3 contains 16 residues. Germline-derived CDR1 and CDR2 are MNHEY and SVGAGI. V was pared by 4 bases and J by 8 bases, with 21 bases between. The rearrangement uses TRBV6-5 and TRBJ1-3; D might be TRBD1 (6 bases). The specimen comprised cultured PBMCs, sampled from culture after CMV antigen stimulation. The sequence was obtained from a human donor in good health (CMV status not recorded). Some clones in this sample may be carry-over from other donors' samples. For the CDR3, the DNA is TGTGCCAGCAGTTTGGGACACGTCTCACCGATTGACACCATATATTTT. Translating gives CASSLGHVSPIDTIYF.